Sequencing of this T cell receptor (beta chain) was carried out in a study of Graves' ophthalmopathy and Graves' hyperthyroidism. The study, taken as a whole, reports: Thyroid clonotypes that were expanded above 0.001 frequency mostly also appeared in blood.

CDR1 and CDR2 from the germline V gene are GTSNPN and SVGIG (reference sequence). V was pared by 3 bases and J by 0 bases, with 4 bases of the junction left unmatched. The CDR3 is 15 residues long. Transcripts of RNA were the source for amplifying TCR beta CDR3 regions. HTBI primers served in a first-round RT-PCR, which a second-round multiplex PCR followed. In TCRdb, the multiplex PCR reads were re-called with MiXCR into one record per CDR3 protein. Found here are just over 600,000 distinct CDR3 sequences, about a fifth of them singletons; the top ten hold 7.1%. This clonotype appeared many times. The antigen remains undetermined.

This sequence joins TRBV30 and TRBJ2-4; 8 nucleotides match TRBD2. The TCR was taken from a woman aged 18-29 years with stable Graves' hyperthyroidism. Some clones in this sample may be carry-over from other donors' samples. Sequencing was performed on peripheral blood. The CDR3 DNA sequence: TGTGCCTGGAGCGGGACTAGTCTAGCCAAAAACATTCAGTACTTC. This translates into CAWSGTSLAKNIQYF.